A selection of T cell receptor beta chains follows, all from one sample in a study of blood T cells in healthy people across ages. TCRdb independently ran MiXCR on the 5' RACE reads; one entry per CDR3 protein. The data hold about 670,000 distinct CDR3 sequences, with approximately 40% observed a single time. The source material was blood. The receptors stem from an elderly man in good health. The CDR3 runs from the conserved cysteine through the conserved F or W. A D gene is named only where the DNA matches it firmly. Size values are once, few and many counts, or a class for expanded clones, and some rows have none.

CDR3aa	CDR3nt	v_gene	d_gene	j_gene	abundance
CSARARFSYNEQFF	TGCAGTGCTAGGGCTAGATTCTCCTACAATGAGCAGTTCTTC	TRBV20-1	.	TRBJ2-1	.
CSARVLNEQYF	TGCAGTGCTAGAGTTCTTAATGAGCAGTACTTC	TRBV20-1	.	TRBJ2-5	.
CASSLVTGGVGSYNEQYF	TGTGCCAGCAGCTTAGTGACAGGGGGCGTCGGTTCATACAATGAGCAGTACTTC	TRBV7-2	TRBD1	TRBJ2-5	.
CASSQGTGVGNQPQHF	TGTGCCAGCAGCCAAGGGACTGGTGTTGGCAATCAGCCCCAGCATTTT	TRBV6-2/TRBV6-3	.	TRBJ1-5	.
CASSLLAATFNSPLHF	TGTGCCAGCAGCTTATTGGCAGCGACCTTTAATTCACCCCTCCACTTT	TRBV7-9	.	TRBJ1-6	.
CASSLVPYEQFF	TGTGCCAGCAGCCTGGTTCCCTACGAGCAGTTCTTC	TRBV25-1	.	TRBJ2-1	.
CASSPDRGNEQFF	TGTGCCAGCAGCCCCGACAGGGGCAATGAGCAGTTCTTC	TRBV6-5	TRBD1	TRBJ2-1	.
CSVEDPGTQYF	TGCAGCGTTGAAGACCCAGGTACGCAGTATTTT	TRBV29-1	.	TRBJ2-3	many
CSVARTETRQETQYF	TGCAGCGTTGCCCGGACAGAAACTCGACAAGAGACCCAGTACTTC	TRBV29-1	.	TRBJ2-5	.
CASSQEELAGGRLGYEQYF	TGCGCCAGCAGCCAAGAGGAGCTAGCGGGGGGGCGATTGGGGTACGAGCAGTACTTC	TRBV4-1	TRBD2	TRBJ2-7	few
CSARDQVARLHEQYF	TGCAGTGCTAGAGATCAAGTAGCTCGCCTCCATGAGCAGTACTTC	TRBV20-1	.	TRBJ2-7	.
CASSTEYRVATEAFF	TGTGCCAGCAGTACAGAGTACAGGGTCGCCACTGAAGCTTTCTTT	TRBV6-5	.	TRBJ1-1	few
CASSLLDNQPQHF	TGTGCCAGCAGCTTGCTAGATAATCAGCCCCAGCATTTT	TRBV5-6	.	TRBJ1-5	.
CSAKDSSGSSYEQFF	TGCAGTGCTAAGGACAGTAGCGGGAGCTCCTACGAGCAGTTCTTC	TRBV20-1	TRBD2	TRBJ2-1	.
CASSPRSLKRGYTF	TGTGCCAGCAGCCCCCGGTCACTTAAAAGGGGCTACACCTTC	TRBV12-3/TRBV12-4	.	TRBJ1-2	few
CASRRRDRGLSAGYTF	TGTGCCAGCAGACGCCGGGACAGGGGGCTTTCGGCGGGCTACACCTTC	TRBV6-5	TRBD1	TRBJ1-2	.
CASSLFEGIWGTGELFF	TGTGCCAGCAGCTTATTCGAGGGTATCTGGGGCACCGGGGAGCTGTTTTTT	TRBV13	.	TRBJ2-2	.
CASRAPGVANTEAFF	TGTGCCAGCAGGGCGCCAGGGGTGGCGAACACTGAAGCTTTCTTT	TRBV6-5	.	TRBJ1-1	.
CASSQQLLEQYF	TGTGCCAGCAGCCAACAGCTCTTGGAGCAGTACTTC	TRBV14	.	TRBJ2-7	few
CASSHGRIYEQYF	TGTGCCAGCAGTCACGGTAGGATCTACGAGCAGTACTTC	TRBV7-9	.	TRBJ2-7	few
CASSLDHREQYF	TGTGCCAGCAGCTTGGATCATCGTGAGCAGTACTTC	TRBV7-9	.	TRBJ2-5	.
CASTVPGGTEAFF	TGCGCTAGCACCGTCCCAGGGGGCACTGAAGCTTTCTTT	TRBV10-2	TRBD1	TRBJ1-1	few
CAVRSDGASGNTVYF	TGTGCCGTTAGAAGCGACGGCGCCTCTGGAAACACCGTATATTTT	TRBV10-3	.	TRBJ1-3	.
CASSSGAVKTQYF	TGTGCCAGCAGTTCAGGGGCCGTAAAGACCCAGTACTTC	TRBV27	.	TRBJ2-5	.
CASSQDLGQPYEQYF	TGCGCCAGCAGCCAAGACCTGGGACAGCCCTACGAGCAGTACTTC	TRBV4-3	TRBD1	TRBJ2-7	.
CASRYQGAGEQYF	TGTGCCAGCCGATACCAGGGGGCGGGCGAGCAGTACTTC	TRBV3-1	TRBD1	TRBJ2-7	.
CAISDIEGSNQKLFF	TGTGCCATCAGTGATATCGAAGGGTCGAATCAAAAACTGTTTTTT	TRBV10-3	.	TRBJ1-4	.
CASSYATRSGEETQYF	TGTGCCAGCAGTTACGCGACCAGGTCAGGGGAAGAGACCCAGTACTTC	TRBV6-2/TRBV6-3	.	TRBJ2-5	once
CASLTGTSNTGELFF	TGTGCCAGCCTAACCGGGACTTCCAACACCGGGGAGCTGTTTTTT	TRBV6-2/TRBV6-3	.	TRBJ2-2	.
CASSYSDSRTDTQYF	TGTGCCAGCAGTTACTCGGATAGCCGCACAGATACGCAGTATTTT	TRBV6-2/TRBV6-3	.	TRBJ2-3	few
CAGSESRAVSYNEQFF	TGCGCCGGCAGTGAGTCTCGGGCGGTATCCTACAATGAGCAGTTCTTC	TRBV10-2	.	TRBJ2-1	.
CASSLGREGHRSYNEQFF	TGTGCCAGCAGCTTGGGGCGGGAGGGCCACAGGTCCTACAATGAGCAGTTCTTC	TRBV11-3	TRBD2	TRBJ2-1	.
CASITNRETQYF	TGTGCCAGCATTACCAACAGAGAGACCCAGTACTTC	TRBV6-2/TRBV6-3	.	TRBJ2-5	.
CASSVDWGWFEQYF	TGTGCCAGCAGCGTAGACTGGGGCTGGTTCGAGCAGTACTTC	TRBV9	.	TRBJ2-7	.
CSARPTSGELGEQFF	TGCAGTGCTAGACCGACTAGCGGGGAATTGGGTGAGCAGTTCTTC	TRBV20-1	TRBD2	TRBJ2-1	few
CASSLTVTMGNIQYF	TGTGCCAGCAGCTTGACAGTCACGATGGGGAACATTCAGTACTTC	TRBV7-2	.	TRBJ2-4	.
CNARSQGRTDTQYF	TGCAATGCTAGAAGTCAGGGGCGCACAGATACGCAGTATTTT	TRBV20-1	.	TRBJ2-3	.
CASSLGSSYNERFF	TGTGCCAGCAGCTTGGGGAGCTCCTACAATGAGCGGTTCTTC	TRBV7-2	.	TRBJ2-1	.
CASSGQRAGVQFF	TGTGCCAGCAGTGGACAAAGGGCTGGGGTGCAGTTCTTC	TRBV7-2	.	TRBJ2-1	.
CASSLVAAGEQYF	TGTGCCAGCAGCTTAGTGGCAGCCGGTGAGCAGTACTTC	TRBV7-2	.	TRBJ2-7	.